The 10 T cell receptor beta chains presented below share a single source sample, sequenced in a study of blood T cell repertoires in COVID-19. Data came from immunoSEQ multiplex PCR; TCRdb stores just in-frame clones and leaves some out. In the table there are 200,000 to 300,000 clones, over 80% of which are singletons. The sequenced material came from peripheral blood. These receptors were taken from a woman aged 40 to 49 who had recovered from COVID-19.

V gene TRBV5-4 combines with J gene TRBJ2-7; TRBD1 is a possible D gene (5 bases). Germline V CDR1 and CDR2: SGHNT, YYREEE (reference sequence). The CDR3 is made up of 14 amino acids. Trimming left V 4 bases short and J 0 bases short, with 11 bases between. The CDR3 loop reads CASSRGSSSYEQYF. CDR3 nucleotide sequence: TGTGCCAGCAGCAGGGGCTCGAGCTCCTACGAGCAGTACTTC.

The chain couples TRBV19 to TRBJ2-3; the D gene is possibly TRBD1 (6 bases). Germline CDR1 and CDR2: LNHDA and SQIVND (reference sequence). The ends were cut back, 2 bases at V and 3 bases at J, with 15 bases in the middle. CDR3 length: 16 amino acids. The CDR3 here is CASSILGAGVTDTQYF. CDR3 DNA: TGTGCCAGTAGTATACTGGGGGCAGGAGTGACAGATACGCAGTATTTT.

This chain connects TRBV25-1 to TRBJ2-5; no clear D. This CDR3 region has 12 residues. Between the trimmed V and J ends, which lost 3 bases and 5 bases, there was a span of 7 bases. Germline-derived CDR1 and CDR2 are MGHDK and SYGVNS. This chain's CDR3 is CASSDPLETQYF. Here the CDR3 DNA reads TGTGCCAGCAGTGATCCTTTGGAGACCCAGTACTTC.

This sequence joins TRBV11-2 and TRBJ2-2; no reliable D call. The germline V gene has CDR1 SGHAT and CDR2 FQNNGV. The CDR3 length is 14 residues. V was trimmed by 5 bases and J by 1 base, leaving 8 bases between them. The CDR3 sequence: CASSPRQNTGELFF. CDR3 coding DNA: TGTGCCAGCAGCCCGAGACAGAACACCGGGGAGCTGTTTTTT. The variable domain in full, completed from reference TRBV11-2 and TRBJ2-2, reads EAGVAQSPRYKIIEKRQSVAFWCNPISGHATLYWYQQILGQGPKLLIQFQNNGVVDDSQLPKDRFSAERLKGVDSTLKIQPAKLEDSAVYLCASSPRQNTGELFFGEGSRLTVL.

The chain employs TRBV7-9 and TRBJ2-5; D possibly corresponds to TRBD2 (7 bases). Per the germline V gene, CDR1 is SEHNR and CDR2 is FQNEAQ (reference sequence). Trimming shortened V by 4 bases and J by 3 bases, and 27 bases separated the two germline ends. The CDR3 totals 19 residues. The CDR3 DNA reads TGTGCCAGCAGCTCTTCCCTCAGGGGACTATCCTCGACCAAAGAGACCCAGTACTTC. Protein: CASSSSLRGLSSTKETQYF.

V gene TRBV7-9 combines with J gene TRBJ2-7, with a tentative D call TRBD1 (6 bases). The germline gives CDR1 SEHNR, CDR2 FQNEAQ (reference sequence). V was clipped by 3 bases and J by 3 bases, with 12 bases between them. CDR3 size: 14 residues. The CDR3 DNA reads TGTGCCAGCAGCTTGGGACAAGTCAACTACGAGCAGTACTTC. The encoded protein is CASSLGQVNYEQYF.

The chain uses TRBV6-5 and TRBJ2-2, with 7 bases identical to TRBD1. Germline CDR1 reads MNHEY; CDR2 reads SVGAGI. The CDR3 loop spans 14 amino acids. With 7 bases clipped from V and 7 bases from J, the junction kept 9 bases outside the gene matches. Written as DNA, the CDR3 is TGTGCCAGCACCGACAGGGCTTTGGTCGGGGAGCTGTTTTTT. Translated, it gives CASTDRALVGELFF.

CDR3 region: CASTPSGGPETQYF. The CDR3, as DNA: TGTGCCAGCACGCCTTCGGGGGGCCCGGAGACCCAGTACTTC. The genes are TRBV28 and TRBJ2-5; a weak D match, TRBD2 (7 bases). From germline, CDR1 is MDHEN and CDR2 SYDVKM. This CDR3 comprises 14 residues. V lost 7 bases and J lost 5, with 17 bases in between.

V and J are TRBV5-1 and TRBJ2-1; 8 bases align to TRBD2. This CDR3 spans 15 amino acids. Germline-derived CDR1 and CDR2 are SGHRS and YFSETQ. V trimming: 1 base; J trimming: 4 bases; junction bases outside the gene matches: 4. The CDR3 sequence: CASSLFSGAYNEQFF. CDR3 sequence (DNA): TGCGCCAGCAGCTTGTTTAGCGGGGCATACAATGAGCAGTTCTTC.

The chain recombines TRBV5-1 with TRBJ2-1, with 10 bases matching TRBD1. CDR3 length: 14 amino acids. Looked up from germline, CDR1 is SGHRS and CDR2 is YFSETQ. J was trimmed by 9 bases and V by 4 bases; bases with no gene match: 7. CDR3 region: CASSGGQGRGEQFF. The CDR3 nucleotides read TGCGCCAGCAGCGGGGGACAGGGGAGGGGTGAGCAGTTCTTC.